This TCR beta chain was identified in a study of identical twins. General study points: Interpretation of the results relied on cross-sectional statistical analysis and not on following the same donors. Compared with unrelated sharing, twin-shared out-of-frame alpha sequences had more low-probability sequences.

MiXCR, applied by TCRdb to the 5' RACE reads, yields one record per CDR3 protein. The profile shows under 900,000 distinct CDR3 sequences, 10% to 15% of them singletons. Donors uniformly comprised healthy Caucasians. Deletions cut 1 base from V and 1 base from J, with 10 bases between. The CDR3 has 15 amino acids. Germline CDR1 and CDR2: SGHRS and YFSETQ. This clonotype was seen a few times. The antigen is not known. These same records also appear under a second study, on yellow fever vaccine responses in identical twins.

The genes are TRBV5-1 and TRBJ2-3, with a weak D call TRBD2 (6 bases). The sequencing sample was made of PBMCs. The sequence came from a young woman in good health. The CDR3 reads CASSLWPGGTDTQYF. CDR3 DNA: TGCGCCAGCAGCTTGTGGCCGGGGGGCACAGATACGCAGTATTTT. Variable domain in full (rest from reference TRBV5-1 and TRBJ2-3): KAGVTQTPRYLIKTRGQQVTLSCSPISGHRSVSWYQQTPGQGLQFLFEYFSETQRNKGNFPGRFSGRQFSNSRSEMNVSTLELGDSALYLCASSLWPGGTDTQYFGPGTRLTVL.